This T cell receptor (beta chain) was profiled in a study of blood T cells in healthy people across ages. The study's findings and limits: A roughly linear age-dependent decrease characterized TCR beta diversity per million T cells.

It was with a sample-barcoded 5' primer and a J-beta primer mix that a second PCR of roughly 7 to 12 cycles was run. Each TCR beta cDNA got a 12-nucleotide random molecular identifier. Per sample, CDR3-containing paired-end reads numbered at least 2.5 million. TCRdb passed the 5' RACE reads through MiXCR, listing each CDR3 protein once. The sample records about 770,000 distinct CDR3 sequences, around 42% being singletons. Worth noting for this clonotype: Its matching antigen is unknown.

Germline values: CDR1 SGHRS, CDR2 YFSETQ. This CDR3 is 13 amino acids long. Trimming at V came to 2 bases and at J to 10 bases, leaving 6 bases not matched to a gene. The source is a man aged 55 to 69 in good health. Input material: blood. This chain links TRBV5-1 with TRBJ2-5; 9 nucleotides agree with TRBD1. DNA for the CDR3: TGCGCCAGCAGCTTCCGGACAGGGGACGACCAGTACTTC. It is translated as CASSFRTGDDQYF.